The rows below give T cell receptor beta chains drawn from one sample of a study of T-cell reconstitution after alpha-beta-depleted transplantation in children. TCRdb re-called the PCR reads with MiXCR, one entry per CDR3 protein. The table lists about 490,000 distinct CDR3 sequences, over 9.5% of them singletons. The specimen was PBMCs, collected before TCRalphabeta/CD19-depleted stem cell transplant. The receptors come from a child aged 2-15 years with inherited bone marrow failure, due to receive a stem cell transplant. The CDR3 runs from the conserved cysteine through the conserved F or W. A D gene is named only where the DNA matches it firmly. Expanded clones get a size class; other rows say once, few or many, or leave the size out.

D gene: NA
clone size: many
V gene: TRBV7-9
J gene: TRBJ2-7
CDR3 protein: CASSPRTDYEQYF
CDR3 DNA: TGTGCCAGCAGCCCCCGGACAGACTACGAGCAGTACTTC

D gene: NA
clone size: NA
V gene: TRBV13
J gene: TRBJ2-1
CDR3 protein: CASSLRRSGEQFF
CDR3 DNA: TGTGCCAGCAGCTTGCGGAGATCCGGTGAGCAGTTCTTC

D gene: TRBD1
clone size: many
V gene: TRBV10-3
J gene: TRBJ2-5
CDR3 protein: CAISVRTGVETQYF
CDR3 DNA: TGTGCCATCAGTGTAAGGACAGGGGTAGAGACCCAGTACTTC

D gene: TRBD1
clone size: many
V gene: TRBV28
J gene: TRBJ2-5
CDR3 protein: CASGSTGGQETQYF
CDR3 DNA: TGTGCCAGCGGGTCGACAGGGGGGCAAGAGACCCAGTACTTC

D gene: NA
clone size: many
V gene: TRBV2
J gene: TRBJ1-2
CDR3 protein: CATGQGPYNYGYTF
CDR3 DNA: TGTGCCACCGGGCAGGGCCCCTATAACTATGGCTACACCTTC

D gene: TRBD2
clone size: many
V gene: TRBV7-8
J gene: TRBJ2-7
CDR3 protein: CASSLDGTSGFYEQYF
CDR3 DNA: TGTGCCAGCAGCTTAGACGGGACTAGCGGGTTCTACGAGCAGTACTTC

D gene: NA
clone size: few
V gene: TRBV5-1
J gene: TRBJ2-3
CDR3 protein: CASSSPPGGDDTQYF
CDR3 DNA: TGCGCCAGCAGCTCCCCTCCGGGGGGCGATGATACGCAGTATTTT

D gene: NA
clone size: many
V gene: TRBV12-3/TRBV12-4
J gene: TRBJ1-4
CDR3 protein: CASSLGGGFYEKLFF
CDR3 DNA: TGTGCCAGCAGTTTAGGAGGAGGGTTCTATGAAAAACTGTTTTTT

D gene: NA
clone size: many
V gene: TRBV12-3/TRBV12-4
J gene: TRBJ2-7
CDR3 protein: CASSSAEFYEQYF
CDR3 DNA: TGTGCCAGCAGCTCGGCAGAATTCTACGAGCAGTACTTC

D gene: NA
clone size: many
V gene: TRBV5-1
J gene: TRBJ1-5
CDR3 protein: CASSFTGHPDQPQHF
CDR3 DNA: TGCGCCAGCAGCTTTACCGGACATCCTGATCAGCCCCAGCATTTT

D gene: NA
clone size: many
V gene: TRBV9
J gene: TRBJ1-1
CDR3 protein: CASSVSLPATEAFF
CDR3 DNA: TGTGCCAGCAGCGTTTCGCTGCCTGCCACTGAAGCTTTCTTT

D gene: NA
clone size: many
V gene: TRBV4-1
J gene: TRBJ2-2
CDR3 protein: CASSHTNTGELFF
CDR3 DNA: TGCGCCAGCAGCCACACCAACACCGGGGAGCTGTTTTTT

D gene: NA
clone size: many
V gene: TRBV25-1
J gene: TRBJ2-2
CDR3 protein: CASSEAGELFF
CDR3 DNA: TGTGCCAGCAGTGAGGCCGGGGAGCTGTTTTTT

D gene: NA
clone size: many
V gene: TRBV4-1
J gene: TRBJ2-6
CDR3 protein: CASSQVEGANVLTF
CDR3 DNA: TGCGCCAGCAGCCAAGTAGAGGGGGCCAACGTCCTGACTTTC

D gene: TRBD2
clone size: few
V gene: TRBV20-1
J gene: TRBJ2-1
CDR3 protein: CSARRTSQDEQFF
CDR3 DNA: TGCAGTGCTAGGAGGACTAGCCAAGATGAGCAGTTCTTC

D gene: TRBD1
clone size: NA
V gene: TRBV12-3/TRBV12-4
J gene: TRBJ2-7
CDR3 protein: CASSLKRQGVRQYF
CDR3 DNA: TGTGCCAGCAGTTTGAAAAGACAGGGGGTTAGGCAGTACTTC

D gene: NA
clone size: few
V gene: TRBV6-5
J gene: TRBJ1-4
CDR3 protein: CASSYSRESATNEKLFF
CDR3 DNA: TGTGCCAGCAGTTACTCGAGGGAAAGTGCAACTAATGAAAAACTGTTTTTT

D gene: NA
clone size: many
V gene: TRBV5-1
J gene: TRBJ2-3
CDR3 protein: CASSPPAGGGTDTQYF
CDR3 DNA: TGCGCCAGCAGCCCCCCAGCCGGAGGGGGCACAGATACGCAGTATTTT

D gene: NA
clone size: few
V gene: TRBV5-8
J gene: TRBJ1-5
CDR3 protein: CASSFSLLSNQPQHF
CDR3 DNA: TGTGCCAGCAGCTTTTCTCTCCTTAGCAATCAGCCCCAGCATTTT

D gene: NA
clone size: once
V gene: TRBV12-3/TRBV12-4
J gene: TRBJ1-1
CDR3 protein: CASSQNRDIEAFF
CDR3 DNA: TGTGCCAGCAGCCAGAACAGGGACATTGAAGCTTTCTTT

D gene: NA
clone size: few
V gene: TRBV28
J gene: TRBJ1-3
CDR3 protein: CASSLTTGVLGNTIYF
CDR3 DNA: TGTGCCAGCAGTTTAACGACCGGGGTCCTAGGAAACACCATATATTTT

D gene: NA
clone size: NA
V gene: TRBV12-2
J gene: TRBJ2-7
CDR3 protein: CASRLPPCTGVFPYEQYF
CDR3 DNA: TGTGCAAGTCGCTTACCCCCCTGTACGGGGGTCTTCCCCTACGAGCAGTACTTC

D gene: TRBD1
clone size: many
V gene: TRBV6-2/TRBV6-3
J gene: TRBJ1-5
CDR3 protein: CASSRQGDQPQHF
CDR3 DNA: TGTGCCAGCAGCCGACAGGGGGATCAGCCCCAGCATTTT

D gene: TRBD1
clone size: NA
V gene: TRBV12-3/TRBV12-4
J gene: TRBJ2-6
CDR3 protein: CAISMNLGQGISGANVLTF
CDR3 DNA: TGTGCCATCAGTATGAACCTGGGACAGGGAATCTCTGGGGCCAACGTCCTGACTTTC

D gene: NA
clone size: many
V gene: TRBV20-1
J gene: TRBJ1-2
CDR3 protein: CSARPPGPSNYGYTF
CDR3 DNA: TGCAGTGCTAGACCTCCCGGGCCAAGTAACTATGGCTACACCTTC

D gene: NA
clone size: many
V gene: TRBV29-1
J gene: TRBJ1-1
CDR3 protein: CSVDWNTEAFF
CDR3 DNA: TGCAGCGTTGACTGGAACACTGAAGCTTTCTTT

D gene: TRBD1
clone size: many
V gene: TRBV12-3/TRBV12-4
J gene: TRBJ1-2
CDR3 protein: CASSLGTVGYGYTF
CDR3 DNA: TGTGCCAGCAGTTTGGGGACAGTTGGCTATGGCTACACCTTC

D gene: NA
clone size: many
V gene: TRBV4-3
J gene: TRBJ2-7
CDR3 protein: CASSQDADGDSYEQYF
CDR3 DNA: TGCGCCAGCAGCCAAGATGCTGACGGGGACTCCTACGAGCAGTACTTC

D gene: NA
clone size: many
V gene: TRBV20-1
J gene: TRBJ1-1
CDR3 protein: CSASGGSTEAFF
CDR3 DNA: TGCAGTGCTAGCGGAGGGAGCACTGAAGCTTTCTTT

D gene: NA
clone size: many
V gene: TRBV20-1
J gene: TRBJ2-7
CDR3 protein: CSATRGSYEQYF
CDR3 DNA: TGCAGTGCTACCAGGGGATCCTACGAGCAGTACTTC

D gene: TRBD1
clone size: many
V gene: TRBV10-3
J gene: TRBJ2-3
CDR3 protein: CAISPGQGADTQYF
CDR3 DNA: TGTGCCATCAGTCCGGGACAGGGGGCAGATACGCAGTATTTT

D gene: TRBD1
clone size: NA
V gene: TRBV5-1
J gene: TRBJ2-1
CDR3 protein: CASSLGGTGKGYNEQFF
CDR3 DNA: TGCGCCAGCAGCCTGGGAGGGACAGGGAAGGGTTACAATGAGCAGTTCTTC

D gene: NA
clone size: many
V gene: TRBV4-3
J gene: TRBJ2-1
CDR3 protein: CASSAGFPYNEQFF
CDR3 DNA: TGCGCCAGCAGCGCAGGGTTCCCCTACAATGAGCAGTTCTTC

D gene: NA
clone size: many
V gene: TRBV9
J gene: TRBJ2-5
CDR3 protein: CASSVAGEETQYF
CDR3 DNA: TGTGCCAGCAGCGTAGCGGGGGAAGAGACCCAGTACTTC

D gene: NA
clone size: many
V gene: TRBV20-1
J gene: TRBJ1-1
CDR3 protein: CSAPPSTQGNTEAFF
CDR3 DNA: TGCAGTGCCCCTCCTTCGACACAGGGTAACACTGAAGCTTTCTTT

D gene: NA
clone size: many
V gene: TRBV5-1
J gene: TRBJ2-1
CDR3 protein: CASSFPSGGYNEQFF
CDR3 DNA: TGCGCCAGCAGCTTCCCGAGCGGAGGATACAATGAGCAGTTCTTC

D gene: NA
clone size: many
V gene: TRBV4-3
J gene: TRBJ2-7
CDR3 protein: CASSQGGAGSYEQYF
CDR3 DNA: TGCGCCAGCAGCCAAGGGGGGGCAGGCTCCTACGAGCAGTACTTC

D gene: NA
clone size: NA
V gene: TRBV28
J gene: TRBJ1-2
CDR3 protein: CAGKPGDLANYGYTF
CDR3 DNA: TGTGCCGGAAAACCCGGGGACCTTGCTAACTATGGCTACACCTTC

D gene: TRBD1
clone size: few
V gene: TRBV20-1
J gene: TRBJ1-2
CDR3 protein: CSARPWGQPMGYTF
CDR3 DNA: TGCAGTGCTCGCCCCTGGGGACAGCCTATGGGCTACACCTTC

D gene: NA
clone size: many
V gene: TRBV20-1
J gene: TRBJ2-5
CDR3 protein: CSAIRGWETQYF
CDR3 DNA: TGCAGTGCTATAAGGGGTTGGGAGACCCAGTACTTC

D gene: NA
clone size: many
V gene: TRBV4-3
J gene: TRBJ1-6
CDR3 protein: CASSQGLHTERDLGTLHF
CDR3 DNA: TGCGCCAGCAGCCAAGGATTACACACCGAGCGGGACTTAGGCACCCTCCACTTT

D gene: TRBD1
clone size: few
V gene: TRBV4-2
J gene: TRBJ2-7
CDR3 protein: CASSQTGGWEQYF
CDR3 DNA: TGTGCCAGCAGCCAGACAGGGGGCTGGGAGCAGTACTTC

D gene: NA
clone size: few
V gene: TRBV6-2/TRBV6-3
J gene: TRBJ1-1
CDR3 protein: CASSPGYGLTEAFF
CDR3 DNA: TGTGCCAGCAGCCCCGGTTACGGCCTGACTGAAGCTTTCTTT

D gene: NA
clone size: NA
V gene: TRBV4-3
J gene: TRBJ2-7
CDR3 protein: CASSQVTWDDEQYF
CDR3 DNA: TGCGCCAGCAGCCAGGTGACATGGGATGACGAGCAGTACTTC

D gene: NA
clone size: few
V gene: TRBV6-2/TRBV6-3
J gene: TRBJ1-1
CDR3 protein: CASTQRVMDTEAFF
CDR3 DNA: TGTGCCAGCACCCAGCGGGTAATGGACACTGAAGCTTTCTTT

D gene: NA
clone size: many
V gene: TRBV12-3/TRBV12-4
J gene: TRBJ2-3
CDR3 protein: CASSLRVRGRTDTQYF
CDR3 DNA: TGTGCCAGCAGTTTAAGGGTCAGGGGAAGGACAGATACGCAGTATTTT

D gene: NA
clone size: NA
V gene: TRBV30
J gene: TRBJ2-7
CDR3 protein: CVWSVLDSYEQYF
CDR3 DNA: TGTGTCTGGAGTGTACTAGATAGCTACGAGCAGTACTTC